This T cell receptor (beta chain) appears in the sequencing data of a study of T cell responses to AZD1222 COVID-19 vaccine. Regarding the study as a whole: Most donors were white British, females outnumbered males, and clonal diversity was possibly underestimated. Seropositive at baseline were only a handful of AZD1222 recipients.

Notes on this clone: Its antigen remains unknown.

CDR3 length equals 11 residues. V gave up 7 bases and J gave up 4 bases; unmatched junction bases: 3. CDR1 and CDR2 (germline): SQVTM, ANQGSEA. Clones were read by immunoSEQ multiplex PCR, and TCRdb kept only the in-frame ones, dropping some. The table records 170,000 or so clones, around nine tenths of them present only once. The sample in question was peripheral blood, obtained on day 0 of AZD1222 vaccination. The TCR comes from an adult in good health. This rearrangement joins TRBV29-1 to TRBJ1-1, with 7 bases lining up with TRBD1. In nucleotides, the CDR3 is TGCAGCGGACAGGGAAGCACTGAAGCTTTCTTT. This encodes CSGQGSTEAFF.